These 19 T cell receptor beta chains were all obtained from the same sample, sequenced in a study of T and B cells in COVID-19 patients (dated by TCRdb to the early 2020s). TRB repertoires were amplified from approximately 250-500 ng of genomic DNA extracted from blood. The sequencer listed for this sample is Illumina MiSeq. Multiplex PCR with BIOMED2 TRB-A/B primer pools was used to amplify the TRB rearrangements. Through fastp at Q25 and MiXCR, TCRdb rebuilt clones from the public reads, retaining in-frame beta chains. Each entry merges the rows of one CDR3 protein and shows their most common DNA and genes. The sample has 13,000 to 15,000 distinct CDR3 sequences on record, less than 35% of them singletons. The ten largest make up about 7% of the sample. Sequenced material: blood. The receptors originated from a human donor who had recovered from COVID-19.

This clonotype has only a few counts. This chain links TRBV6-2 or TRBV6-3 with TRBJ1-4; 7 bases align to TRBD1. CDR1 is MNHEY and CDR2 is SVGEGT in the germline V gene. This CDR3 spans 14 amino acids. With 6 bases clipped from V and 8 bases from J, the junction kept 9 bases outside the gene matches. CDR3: CASSGGTATEKLFF. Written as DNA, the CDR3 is TGTGCCAGCAGCGGAGGGACAGCTACCGAAAAACTGTTTTTT.

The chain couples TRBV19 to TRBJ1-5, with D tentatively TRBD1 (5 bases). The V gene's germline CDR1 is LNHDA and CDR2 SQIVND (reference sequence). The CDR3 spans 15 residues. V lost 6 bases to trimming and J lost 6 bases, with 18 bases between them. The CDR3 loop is CASRLAGPGGQPQHF. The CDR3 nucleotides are TGTGCCAGTAGATTGGCAGGGCCGGGAGGTCAGCCCCAGCATTTT.

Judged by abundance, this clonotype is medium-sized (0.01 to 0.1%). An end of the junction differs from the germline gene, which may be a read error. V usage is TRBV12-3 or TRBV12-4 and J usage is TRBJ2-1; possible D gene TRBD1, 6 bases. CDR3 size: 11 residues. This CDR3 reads CASSFRDIWLF. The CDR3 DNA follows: TGTGCCAGCAGTTTTCGGGACATTTGGCTCTTC.

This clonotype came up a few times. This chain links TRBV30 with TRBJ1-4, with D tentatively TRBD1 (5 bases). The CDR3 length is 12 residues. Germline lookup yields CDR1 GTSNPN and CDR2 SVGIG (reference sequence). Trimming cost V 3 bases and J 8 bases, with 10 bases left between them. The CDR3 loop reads CAWRKTAEKLFF. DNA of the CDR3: TGTGCCTGGAGGAAGACAGCCGAAAAACTGTTTTTT.

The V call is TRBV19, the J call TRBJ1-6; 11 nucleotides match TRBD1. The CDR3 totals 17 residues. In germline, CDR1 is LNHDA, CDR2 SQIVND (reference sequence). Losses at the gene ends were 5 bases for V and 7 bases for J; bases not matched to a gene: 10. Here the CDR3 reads CASSGRDRGSGNSPLHF. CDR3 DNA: TGTGCCAGTAGTGGAAGGGACAGGGGGAGCGGCAATTCACCCCTCCACTTT. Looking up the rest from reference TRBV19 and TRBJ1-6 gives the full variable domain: DGGITQSPKYLFRKEGQNVTLSCEQNLNHDAMYWYRQDPGQGLRLIYYSQIVNDFQKGDIAEGYSVSREKKESFPLTVTSAQKNPTAFYLCASSGRDRGSGNSPLHFGNGTRLTVT.

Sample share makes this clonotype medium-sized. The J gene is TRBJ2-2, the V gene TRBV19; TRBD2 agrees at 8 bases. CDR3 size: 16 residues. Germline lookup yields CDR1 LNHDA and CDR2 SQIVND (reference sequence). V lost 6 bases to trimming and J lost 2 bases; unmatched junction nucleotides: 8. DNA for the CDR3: TGTGCCAGTAGCCTCCCGGGGGGGCCTAACACCGGGGAGCTGTTTTTT. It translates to CASSLPGGPNTGELFF.

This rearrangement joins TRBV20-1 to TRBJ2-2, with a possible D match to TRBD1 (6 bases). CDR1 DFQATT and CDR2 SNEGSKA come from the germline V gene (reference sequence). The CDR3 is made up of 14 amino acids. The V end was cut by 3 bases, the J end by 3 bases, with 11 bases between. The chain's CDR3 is CSARDSSYTGELFF. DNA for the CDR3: TGCAGTGCTAGGGACAGTTCTTACACCGGGGAGCTGTTTTTT.

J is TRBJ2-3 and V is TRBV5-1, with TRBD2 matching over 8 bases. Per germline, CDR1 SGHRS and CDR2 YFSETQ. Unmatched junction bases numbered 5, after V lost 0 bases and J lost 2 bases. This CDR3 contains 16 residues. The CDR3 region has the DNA TGCGCCAGCAGCTTGGGGGGTAGCGGGGCCACAGATACGCAGTATTTT. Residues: CASSLGGSGATDTQYF.

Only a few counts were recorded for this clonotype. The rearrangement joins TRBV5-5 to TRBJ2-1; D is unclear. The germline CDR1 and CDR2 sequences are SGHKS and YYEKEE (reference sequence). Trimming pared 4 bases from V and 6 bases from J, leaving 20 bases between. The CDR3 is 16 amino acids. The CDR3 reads CASSQGPNLLFNEQFF. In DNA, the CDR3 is TGTGCCAGCAGCCAAGGACCCAACTTATTGTTCAATGAGCAGTTCTTC.

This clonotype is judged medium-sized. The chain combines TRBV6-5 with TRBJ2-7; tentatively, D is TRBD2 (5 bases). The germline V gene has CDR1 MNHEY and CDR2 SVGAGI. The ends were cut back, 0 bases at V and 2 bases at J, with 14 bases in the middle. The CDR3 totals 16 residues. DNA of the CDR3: TGTGCCAGCAGTTACTCGGCCGGGATAGGGACCTACGAGCAGTACTTC. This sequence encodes CASSYSAGIGTYEQYF.

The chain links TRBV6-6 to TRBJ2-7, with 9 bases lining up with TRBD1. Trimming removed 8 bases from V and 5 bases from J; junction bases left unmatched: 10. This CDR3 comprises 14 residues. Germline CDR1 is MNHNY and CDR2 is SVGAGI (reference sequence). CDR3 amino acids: CASSATGGQNEQYF. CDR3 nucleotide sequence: TGTGCCAGCTCAGCTACAGGGGGCCAGAACGAGCAGTACTTC.

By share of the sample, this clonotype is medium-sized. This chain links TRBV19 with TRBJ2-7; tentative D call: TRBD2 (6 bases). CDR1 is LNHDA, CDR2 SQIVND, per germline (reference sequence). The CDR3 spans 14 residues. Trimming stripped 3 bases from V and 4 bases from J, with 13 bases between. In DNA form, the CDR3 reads TGTGCCAGTAGTATTGCCGCGGGACCTTACGAGCAGTACTTC. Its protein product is CASSIAAGPYEQYF.

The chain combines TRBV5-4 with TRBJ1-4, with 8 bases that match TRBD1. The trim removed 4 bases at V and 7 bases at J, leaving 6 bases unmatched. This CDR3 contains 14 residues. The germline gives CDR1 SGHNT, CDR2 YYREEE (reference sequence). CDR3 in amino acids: CASSNRGGGEKLFF. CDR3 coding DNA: TGTGCCAGCAGCAACAGGGGGGGGGGTGAAAAACTGTTTTTT.

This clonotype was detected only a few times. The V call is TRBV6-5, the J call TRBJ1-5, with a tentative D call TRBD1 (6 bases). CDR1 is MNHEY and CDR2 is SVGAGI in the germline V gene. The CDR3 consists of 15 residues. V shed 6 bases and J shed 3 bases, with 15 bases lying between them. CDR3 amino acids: CASRASGGLNQPQHF. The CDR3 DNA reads TGTGCCAGCAGGGCCTCCGGGGGCCTCAATCAGCCCCAGCATTTT.

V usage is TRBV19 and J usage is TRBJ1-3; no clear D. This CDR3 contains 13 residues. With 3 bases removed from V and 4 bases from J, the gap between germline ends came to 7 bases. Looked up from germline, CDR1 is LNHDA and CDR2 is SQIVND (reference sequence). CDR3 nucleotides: TGTGCCAGTAGTATTACCGGGGGAAACACCATATATTTT. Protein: CASSITGGNTIYF.

The CDR3 DNA reads as TGCAGTGCGATGCGGGACGGGGGGGCCACTGGGGCCAACGTCCTGACTTTC. It codes for CSAMRDGGATGANVLTF. The J gene is TRBJ2-6, the V gene TRBV20-1; TRBD2 matches at 8 bases. Germline loops: CDR1 DFQATT, CDR2 SNEGSKA (reference sequence). CDR3 size: 17 residues. The V gene end was trimmed by 6 bases and the J gene end by 2 bases; junction bases not matched to a gene: 12.

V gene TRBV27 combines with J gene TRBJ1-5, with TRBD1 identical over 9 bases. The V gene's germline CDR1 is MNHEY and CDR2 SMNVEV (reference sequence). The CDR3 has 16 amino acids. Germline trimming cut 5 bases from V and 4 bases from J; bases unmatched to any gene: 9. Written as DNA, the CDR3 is TGTGCCAGCAGTCCCCAACAGGGGGCGAAGAATCAGCCCCAGCATTTT. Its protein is CASSPQQGAKNQPQHF.

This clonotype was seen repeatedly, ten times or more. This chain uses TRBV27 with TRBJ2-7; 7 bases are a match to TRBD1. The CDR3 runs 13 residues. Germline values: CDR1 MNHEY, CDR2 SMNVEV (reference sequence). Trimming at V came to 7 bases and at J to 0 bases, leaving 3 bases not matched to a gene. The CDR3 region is CASKRDSSYEQYF. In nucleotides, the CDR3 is TGTGCCAGCAAAAGGGACAGCTCCTACGAGCAGTACTTC.

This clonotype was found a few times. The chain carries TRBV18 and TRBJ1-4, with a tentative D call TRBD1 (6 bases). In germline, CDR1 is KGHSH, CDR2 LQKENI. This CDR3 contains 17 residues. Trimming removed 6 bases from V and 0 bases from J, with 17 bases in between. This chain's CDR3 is CASSPSRTDATNEKLFF. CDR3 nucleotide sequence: TGTGCCAGCTCCCCATCAAGGACAGATGCAACTAATGAAAAACTGTTTTTT.